The subject of this entry is one T cell receptor (beta chain). These data belong to a study of blood T cell repertoires in COVID-19. Method: immunoSEQ multiplex PCR; TCRdb's copy keeps in-frame clones and lacks some. The sample contains about 300,000 clones, 70% to 90% of which appear only once. CDR1 is LGHDT, CDR2 YNNKEL, per germline (reference sequence). The V and J ends lost 0 bases and 1 base, in that order; junction bases with no gene match: 5. The CDR3 has 17 residues. The clonotype originates from a woman in her thirties who had recovered from COVID-19. The genes are TRBV3-1 (or the pseudogene TRBV3-2) and TRBJ1-2, with 10 bases identical to TRBD1. Sequencing input: PBMCs or T cells enriched from blood (not recorded which). CDR3 in amino acids: CASSQEDRGIGNYGYTF. CDR3 coding DNA: TGTGCCAGCAGCCAAGAGGACAGGGGGATCGGTAACTATGGCTACACCTTC.